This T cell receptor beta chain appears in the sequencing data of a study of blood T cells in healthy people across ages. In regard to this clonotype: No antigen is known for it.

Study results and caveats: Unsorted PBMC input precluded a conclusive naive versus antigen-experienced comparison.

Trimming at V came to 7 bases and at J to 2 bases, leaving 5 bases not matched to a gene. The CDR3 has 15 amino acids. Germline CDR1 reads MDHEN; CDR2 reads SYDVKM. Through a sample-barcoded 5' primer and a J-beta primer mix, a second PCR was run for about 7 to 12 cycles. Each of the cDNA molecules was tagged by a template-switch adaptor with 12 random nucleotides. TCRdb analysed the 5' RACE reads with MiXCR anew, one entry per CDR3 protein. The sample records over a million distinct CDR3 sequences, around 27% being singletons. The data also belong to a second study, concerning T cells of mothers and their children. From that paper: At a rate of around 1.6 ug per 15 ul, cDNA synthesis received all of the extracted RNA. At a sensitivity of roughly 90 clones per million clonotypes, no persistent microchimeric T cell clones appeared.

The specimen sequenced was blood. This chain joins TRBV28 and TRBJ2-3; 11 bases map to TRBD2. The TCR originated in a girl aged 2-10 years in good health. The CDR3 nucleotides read TGTGCCAGCATAGCGGGAGGGACCTTCACAGATACGCAGTATTTT. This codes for CASIAGGTFTDTQYF. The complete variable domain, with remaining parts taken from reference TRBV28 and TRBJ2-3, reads DVKVTQSSRYLVKRTGEKVFLECVQDMDHENMFWYRQDPGLGLRLIYFSYDVKMKEKGDIPEGYSVSREKKERFSLILESASTNQTSMYLCASIAGGTFTDTQYFGPGTRLTVL.